The 9 T cell receptor beta chains reported below all come from one sample, sequenced in a study of blood T cell repertoires in COVID-19. The data were produced by immunoSEQ multiplex PCR, yet TCRdb's version contains in-frame clones alone and is incomplete. The sample includes around 91,000 clones, 79% of them seen just once. The sequenced sample was peripheral blood. These TCRs come from a woman of 80 years or more with active or convalescent COVID-19.

This chain links TRBV28 with TRBJ1-5; 9 bases are a match to TRBD1. Germline loops: CDR1 MDHEN, CDR2 SYDVKM. Germline trimming cut 8 bases from V and 6 bases from J; bases unmatched to any gene: 17. CDR3 length: 17 residues. DNA of the CDR3: TGTGCCAGCGAAAAAACCCCCCTGGACAGGGGTGTTCAGCCCCAGCATTTT. Translating gives CASEKTPLDRGVQPQHF. Together with reference TRBV28 and TRBJ1-5, the CDR3 gives the full variable domain: DVKVTQSSRYLVKRTGEKVFLECVQDMDHENMFWYRQDPGLGLRLIYFSYDVKMKEKGDIPEGYSVSREKKERFSLILESASTNQTSMYLCASEKTPLDRGVQPQHFGDGTRLSIL.

CDR3 protein: CASSAPGGSTTPLHF. As DNA, the CDR3 is TGTGCCAGCAGCGCTCCAGGGGGCTCGACGACACCCCTCCACTTT. V and J are TRBV7-9 and TRBJ1-6, with 8 bases fitting TRBD1. The CDR3 contains 15 residues. Germline V gives CDR1 SEHNR, CDR2 FQNEAQ (reference sequence). Unmatched junction bases numbered 11, after V lost 5 bases and J lost 11 bases.

The rearrangement uses TRBV2 and TRBJ2-4, with 9 bases identical to TRBD2. The CDR3 loop spans 17 amino acids. Germline values: CDR1 SNHLY, CDR2 FYNNEI. Losses at the gene ends were 5 bases for V and 0 bases for J; bases not matched to a gene: 8. The CDR3 DNA reads TGTGCCAGCAGTCTCCGGACTAGCGCACTAGCCAAAAACATTCAGTACTTC. This translates into CASSLRTSALAKNIQYF.

This clone was observed a single time. The chain couples TRBV25-1 to TRBJ2-5, with 9 nucleotides matching TRBD1. Germline V gene data show CDR1 as MGHDK and CDR2 as SYGVNS. V shed 3 bases, J shed 2 bases, and the junction held 4 bases outside the gene matches. The length of the CDR3 is 15 residues. CDR3 protein: CASSDPGTGQETQYF. DNA of the CDR3: TGTGCCAGCAGTGACCCCGGGACAGGGCAAGAGACCCAGTACTTC.

The V and J genes are TRBV6-5 and TRBJ1-5; TRBD1 is a possible D gene (5 bases). The germline V gene has CDR1 MNHEY and CDR2 SVGAGI. The V end lost 8 bases, the J end lost 5 bases, and 16 bases lay between the germline ends. The CDR3 covers 14 residues. CDR3 loop: CASGPGGFYQPQHF. The CDR3 DNA sequence: TGTGCCAGCGGCCCCGGGGGGTTCTATCAGCCCCAGCATTTT.

The chain employs TRBV10-2 and TRBJ2-2, with D tentatively TRBD1 (6 bases). Germline CDR1 is WSHSY and CDR2 is SAAADI. Trimming stripped 6 bases from V and 7 bases from J, with 18 bases between. CDR3 size: 15 residues. CDR3 loop: CASRRDNLPIGELFF. The CDR3 coding sequence is TGCGCCAGCAGACGGGACAACTTACCCATCGGGGAGCTGTTTTTT.

The chain uses TRBV5-6 and TRBJ1-6, with D perhaps TRBD1 (5 bases). This CDR3 comprises 15 residues. Deletions cut 1 base from V and 8 bases from J, with 13 bases between. Looked up from germline, CDR1 is SGHDT and CDR2 is YYEEEE. The CDR3 loop is CASSLRGGGYSPLHF. The CDR3 region has the DNA TGTGCCAGCAGCTTGAGGGGTGGGGGGTATTCACCCCTCCACTTT.

The rearrangement links TRBV7-3 to TRBJ2-2, with D perhaps TRBD1 (5 bases). The CDR3 totals 13 residues. The germline V gene encodes CDR1 SGHTA and CDR2 FQGTGA. V was shortened by 0 bases and J by 8 bases, with 7 bases between the two germline ends. The CDR3 loop is CASSLTRGGELFF. Written as DNA, the CDR3 is TGTGCCAGCAGCTTAACTAGGGGAGGGGAGCTGTTTTTT. Combining the CDR3 with reference TRBV7-3 and TRBJ2-2 gives the whole variable domain GAGVSQTPSNKVTEKGKYVELRCDPISGHTALYWYRQSLGQGPEFLIYFQGTGAADDSGLPNDRFFAVRPEGSVSTLKIQRTERGDSAVYLCASSLTRGGELFFGEGSRLTVL.

The rearrangement joins TRBV23-1 to TRBJ1-5, with a possible D match to TRBD1 (6 bases). TRBV23-1 is reported as an ORF; its role is uncertain. The CDR3 runs 17 residues. Between the trimmed V and J ends, which lost 0 bases and 0 bases, there was a span of 12 bases. The CDR3: CASSQSGRGHSNQPQHF. In DNA form, the CDR3 reads TGCGCCAGCAGTCAATCGGGCAGGGGCCATAGCAATCAGCCCCAGCATTTT.